This T cell receptor beta chain was sequenced for a study of T-cell memory formation after mild COVID-19. One entry per CDR3 protein results from TCRdb running MiXCR on the 5' RACE reads. The data contain roughly 130,000 distinct CDR3 sequences, approximately 6.3% of them seen just once; the ten biggest clones take up under 2.5%. The V gene lost 3 bases and the J gene lost 1 base, with 12 bases spanning the gap. Per germline, CDR1 MGHRA and CDR2 YSYEKL. This CDR3 spans 16 amino acids. The specimen sequenced was PBMCs or a T cell subset sorted from them (not recorded which). The V call is TRBV4-1, the J call TRBJ2-2; D not resolved. The clonotype was recovered from an adult woman who had mild COVID-19 (a few samples of this study predate the infection). Cell type and time point are not known. The CDR3 DNA reads TGCGCCAGCAGCCACCTTATGATCTTGAACACCGGGGAGCTGTTTTTT. Translating gives CASSHLMILNTGELFF.